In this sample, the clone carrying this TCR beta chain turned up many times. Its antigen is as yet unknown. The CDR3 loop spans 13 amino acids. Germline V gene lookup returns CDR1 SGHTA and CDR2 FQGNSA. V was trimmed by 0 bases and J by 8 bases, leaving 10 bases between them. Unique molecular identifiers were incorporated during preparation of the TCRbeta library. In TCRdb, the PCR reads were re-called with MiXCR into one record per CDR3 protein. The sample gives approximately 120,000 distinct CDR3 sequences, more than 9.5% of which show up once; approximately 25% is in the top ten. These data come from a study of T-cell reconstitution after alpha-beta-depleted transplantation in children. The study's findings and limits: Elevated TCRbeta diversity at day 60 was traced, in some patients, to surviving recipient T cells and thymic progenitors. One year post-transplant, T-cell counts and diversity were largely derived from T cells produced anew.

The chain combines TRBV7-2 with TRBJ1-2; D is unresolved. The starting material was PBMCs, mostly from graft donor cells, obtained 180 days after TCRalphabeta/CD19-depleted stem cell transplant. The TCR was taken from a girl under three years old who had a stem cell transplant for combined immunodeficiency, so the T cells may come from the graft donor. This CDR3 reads CASSLAPHVGYTF. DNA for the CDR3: TGTGCCAGCAGCTTAGCACCTCATGTCGGCTACACCTTC.